The entry that follows covers one T cell receptor beta chain sequence. The antigen is unknown. This record belongs to a study of cytotoxic CD8 clonotypes in ibrutinib-treated CLL. The wider study: Specimens for response were gathered following a median about twelve months of therapy, spanning 6 to 36. The average sample held roughly 250,000 productive templates and 94,082 productive rearrangements. Study findings and constraints: A rise in clonality was seen at ibrutinib response, and a fall back toward baseline was seen at progression. Under treatment, the uncommon public clonotypes either contracted or remained stable.

V lost 2 bases and J 0 bases, leaving 7 bases between the germline ends. Germline V gene lookup returns CDR1 MNHEY and CDR2 SVGAGI. This CDR3 comprises 14 residues. Sequenced by immunoSEQ multiplex PCR; TCRdb stores in-frame clones only, minus some. The sample yields over 200,000 clones, 65% to 80% seen once. The source material was PBMCs, sampled after 12 months of ibrutinib treatment. The chain is built from TRBV6-5 and TRBJ1-2; D gene unclear. The receptor was isolated from a human donor with chronic lymphocytic leukemia. In DNA form, the CDR3 reads TGTGCCAGCAGTTACCATAATGCTAACTATGGCTACACCTTC. It is translated as CASSYHNANYGYTF.